This T cell receptor (beta chain) was found in a study of brain metastases from non-small cell lung cancer (dated by TCRdb to 2018 to 2020). Turning to the overall study: The study profiled the immune microenvironment of paired resected primary tumors and brain metastases from non-small-cell lung cancer patients. Overall study results and their limits: Lower T-cell infiltration was exhibited by brain metastases compared with primary tumors (P < 0.001). Paired brain metastases and primary tumors largely shared TCR repertoires, although T-cell densities in the metastases were sparse. Compared with the matched primary tumors, roughly two thirds of brain metastases appeared to show expanded T-cell clones.

The library was made by the immunoSEQ multiplex PCR assay. Sequencing of the T-cell receptor beta chain repertoire was carried out together with a 770-gene immune expression panel. Here the immuneACCESS table is served through TCRdb, limited to in-frame sequences with V and J called. Missing clones are a known gap in these copies; in checked studies unresolved V genes cover under half, and the rest lacks a known reason. Here the sample has roughly 4,600 clones; around 83% occur a single time. The top ten clones comprise less than 9.5% of the sample. The cohort was made up of over 35 patients with surgically resected non-small-cell lung cancer, each of whom had both a primary tumor specimen and a brain metastasis specimen. Tumor specimens were archival formalin-fixed, paraffin-embedded tissues. From the cysteine through the phenylalanine, the CDR3 covers 13 amino acids. Only the CDR3 region is kept as DNA, spanning 39 bases read in frame from base 1. The junction carries 12 bases between V and J, which are trimmed by 2 bases and 8 bases respectively. Reading the germline V gene gives CDR1 MNHNS and CDR2 SASEGT.

On this clone: Its target antigen remains unknown. Nothing much larger sits one base from this clone, and base qualities are not available.

Sequenced sample: primary lung tumor tissue. The label giving this sample's cell subset or site can be read as: primary lung tumor paired with brain metastasis. The chain was built from TRBV6-1 and TRBJ1-2, with no confident D gene call. This sequence was found in a donor at least 40 years old with non-small cell lung cancer. For the CDR3, the sequence is CASSERWSLGYTF. The DNA reads as follows: TGTGCCAGCAGTGAAAGGTGGAGTCTCGGCTACACCTTC.